The 21 T cell receptor beta chains below all came from one sample that was sequenced in a study of T cells in Graves' hyperthyroidism and ophthalmopathy. The TCR beta CDR3 regions underwent amplification using RNA transcripts as the source. First-round RT-PCR with HTBI primers amplified the TCR CDR3 region. TCRdb re-called the multiplex PCR reads through MiXCR, storing one row per CDR3 protein. The table records 350,000 to 500,000 distinct CDR3 sequences, roughly an eighth of them present only once. Sequencing was performed on blood. The source of these receptors is a woman aged 18 to 35 with Graves' hyperthyroidism.

This clonotype was detected ten times or more. The J gene is TRBJ2-3, the V gene TRBV28; 8 nucleotides line up with TRBD2. CDR3 length: 16 residues. V was clipped by 7 bases and J by 2 bases; unmatched bases: 11. Germline V gene lookup returns CDR1 MDHEN and CDR2 SYDVKM. The CDR3 DNA reads as TGTGCCAGCATATATGGGGGACTAGGATCCACAGATACGCAGTATTTT. Its translation is CASIYGGLGSTDTQYF.

In its sample, this clonotype was seen a few times. V gene TRBV19 combines with J gene TRBJ1-2; D is perhaps TRBD1 (5 bases). Deletions cut 5 bases from V and 4 bases from J, with 14 bases between. This CDR3 contains 14 residues. CDR1 and CDR2 (germline): LNHDA, SQIVND (reference sequence). The CDR3 DNA sequence: TGTGCCAGTAGTCATGACAGCCGAATCTATGGCTACACCTTC. It is translated as CASSHDSRIYGYTF.

This clonotype came up a few times. The J gene is TRBJ1-5, the V gene TRBV27, with 7 bases fitting TRBD1. Germline CDR1 MNHEY, CDR2 SMNVEV (reference sequence). Losses at the gene ends were 5 bases for V and 9 bases for J; bases not matched to a gene: 10. CDR3 length: 14 residues. Written as DNA, the CDR3 is TGTGCCAGCAGTGTTACAGGGGAATTGCGGCCCCAGCATTTT. Translation: CASSVTGELRPQHF.

The chain links TRBV9 to TRBJ2-1; 7 bases agree with TRBD2. After removal of 0 bases from V and 9 bases from J, the junction contained 6 bases not matched to a gene. Germline V gene data show CDR1 as SGDLS and CDR2 as YYNGEE. CDR3 size: 14 residues. In DNA form, the CDR3 reads TGTGCCAGCAGCGTAGACGGGGGGAGCCGTGAGCAGTTCTTC. It encodes CASSVDGGSREQFF.

This clonotype was picked up many times. This chain links TRBV28 with TRBJ2-1; weak D call: TRBD2 (6 bases). The CDR3 contains 15 residues. The germline V gene has CDR1 MDHEN and CDR2 SYDVKM. Trimming shortened V by 5 bases and J by 3 bases, and 14 bases separated the two germline ends. The CDR3 DNA sequence: TGTGCCAGCAGTCCCACTAGGAGGGGCTACAATGAGCAGTTCTTC. This sequence encodes CASSPTRRGYNEQFF.

This clonotype showed up many times. The chain links TRBV11-2 to TRBJ2-1; perhaps D is TRBD1 or TRBD2 (5 bases each). CDR1 and CDR2 (germline): SGHAT, FQNNGV. The V gene lost 0 bases and the J gene lost 5 bases, with 11 bases spanning the gap. The CDR3 has 15 residues. The CDR3 DNA reads TGTGCCAGCAGCTTAGAATCAGGGAGCAACAATGAGCAGTTCTTC. The encoded protein is CASSLESGSNNEQFF.

The CDR3 bases are TGCGCCAGCAGCCAATATGGGACAGGGGTCACCGGGGAGCTGTTTTTT. It yields the protein CASSQYGTGVTGELFF. The chain recombines TRBV4-1 with TRBJ2-2; 10 nucleotides agree with TRBD1. The V gene's germline CDR1 is MGHRA and CDR2 YSYEKL. After removal of 2 bases from V and 4 bases from J, the junction contained 4 bases not matched to a gene. The length of the CDR3 is 16 residues.

The V and J genes are TRBV11-2 and TRBJ2-7; 7 bases align to TRBD1. This CDR3 comprises 13 residues. Germline CDR1 and CDR2: SGHAT and FQNNGV. Trimming removed 6 bases from V and 5 bases from J; junction bases left unmatched: 7. The CDR3 DNA follows: TGTGCCAGCAGTTCCCAACAGGGGCACGAGCAGTACTTC. Translated: CASSSQQGHEQYF. Combining the CDR3 with reference TRBV11-2 and TRBJ2-7 gives the whole variable domain EAGVAQSPRYKIIEKRQSVAFWCNPISGHATLYWYQQILGQGPKLLIQFQNNGVVDDSQLPKDRFSAERLKGVDSTLKIQPAKLEDSAVYLCASSSQQGHEQYFGPGTRLTVT.

In this sample, this clonotype turned up a few times. This rearrangement joins TRBV29-1 to TRBJ2-1; 8 bases fit TRBD2. Germline trimming cut 6 bases from V and 7 bases from J; bases unmatched to any gene: 8. The CDR3 is 13 residues long. CDR1 SQVTM and CDR2 ANQGSEA come from the germline V gene. The CDR3 sequence: CSVRTGGGNEQFF. CDR3 bases: TGCAGCGTCCGGACGGGGGGGGGTAATGAGCAGTTCTTC.

This clonotype was observed many times. The gene calls are TRBV28 and TRBJ2-6; 7 nucleotides match TRBD1. This CDR3 region has 16 residues. Germline assignment: CDR1 MDHEN and CDR2 SYDVKM. The V segment lost 6 bases and the J segment 0 bases; nucleotides outside the gene matches: 5. CDR3 bases: TGTGCCAGCAGACAGGGGTCAGTCTCTGGGGCCAACGTCCTGACTTTC. Its protein is CASRQGSVSGANVLTF.

This clonotype occurred many times. This chain connects TRBV11-2 to TRBJ2-6; D gene unclear. The V and J ends lost 4 bases and 0 bases respectively, with 19 bases between them. This CDR3 spans 19 amino acids. Germline V gene lookup returns CDR1 SGHAT and CDR2 FQNNGV. The CDR3 reads CASSSYVVPMSSGANVLTF. CDR3 in DNA: TGTGCCAGCAGCTCGTACGTGGTTCCCATGAGCTCTGGGGCCAACGTCCTGACTTTC.

Many counts were recorded for this clonotype. The V call is TRBV2, the J call TRBJ1-3; D ambiguous. CDR3 length equals 16 residues. Trimming shortened V by 5 bases and J by 5 bases, and 19 bases separated the two germline ends. Germline V gene lookup returns CDR1 SNHLY and CDR2 FYNNEI. DNA for the CDR3: TGTGCCAGCAGTTTCCCGGGCAGCCCGGAGAGAAACACCATATATTTT. Its protein product is CASSFPGSPERNTIYF.

V usage is TRBV4-1 and J usage is TRBJ1-4; 8 nucleotides line up with TRBD1. Germline CDR1 and CDR2: MGHRA and YSYEKL. CDR3 size: 15 residues. J gave up 5 bases and V 4 bases, and 6 bases lay outside the gene matches. CDR3 sequence: CASSLLRQGNEKLFF. The CDR3 coding sequence is TGCGCCAGCAGCCTCCTCAGACAGGGGAATGAAAAACTGTTTTTT.

This clonotype was seen many times. This chain connects TRBV28 to TRBJ1-1; a weak D match, TRBD1 (6 bases). Germline V lookup: CDR1 MDHEN, CDR2 SYDVKM. The CDR3 is 14 residues long. Trimming stripped 6 bases from V and 6 bases from J, with 17 bases between. As DNA, the CDR3 is TGTGCCAGCAGGCCCCATGGGGGGGCCGCTGAAGCTTTCTTT. Encoded protein: CASRPHGGAAEAFF.

The chain has TRBV6-1 and TRBJ2-7; no firm D call. There are 12 residues in the CDR3. The V end lost 1 base, the J end lost 3 bases, and 4 bases lay between the germline ends. Germline V gives CDR1 MNHNS, CDR2 SASEGT. The CDR3 protein is CASSEDGYEQYF. The CDR3, as DNA: TGTGCCAGCAGTGAAGACGGCTACGAGCAGTACTTC.

This clonotype was counted many times. The CDR3 nucleotides are TGTGCCAGCAGTTTAAGACCGGGACAAGCCAACTATGGCTACACCTTC. It specifies CASSLRPGQANYGYTF. The genes are TRBV28 and TRBJ1-2, with D possibly matching TRBD1 (6 bases). The CDR3 runs to 16 residues. Germline CDR1 is MDHEN and CDR2 is SYDVKM. V was pared by 2 bases and J by 2 bases, with 15 bases between.

The chain links TRBV5-5 to TRBJ1-1; the D gene is possibly TRBD1 (6 bases). There are 14 residues in the CDR3. V gave up 3 bases and J gave up 4 bases, with 13 bases separating them. Germline CDR1 SGHKS, CDR2 YYEKEE (reference sequence). CDR3 DNA: TGTGCCAGCAGCTATGACAGGCGGAGCACTGAAGCTTTCTTT. Amino acid sequence: CASSYDRRSTEAFF.

This clonotype showed up many times. V usage is TRBV12-3 or TRBV12-4 and J usage is TRBJ2-7; the match to TRBD2 covers 12 bases. Trimming at V came to 6 bases and at J to 4 bases, leaving 10 bases not matched to a gene. The CDR3 spans 16 residues. CDR3 in amino acids: CASSQSSGRARYEQYF. For the CDR3, the DNA is TGTGCCAGCAGCCAATCTAGCGGGAGGGCCCGGTACGAGCAGTACTTC.

V and J are TRBV4-1 and TRBJ2-7; TRBD1 matches 9 bases. The CDR3 consists of 14 residues. The germline gives CDR1 MGHRA, CDR2 YSYEKL. After removal of 1 base from V and 4 bases from J, the junction contained 2 bases not matched to a gene. The CDR3 region is CASSQADRGYEQYF. CDR3 in DNA: TGCGCCAGCAGCCAAGCAGACAGGGGGTACGAGCAGTACTTC.

Of note for this clonotype: A much larger clone differs by one base, so this may be a read error. The rearrangement joins TRBV20-1 to TRBJ2-1; D possibly corresponds to TRBD2 (5 bases). The V end was cut by 0 bases, the J end by 7 bases, with 13 bases between. CDR1 is DFQATT and CDR2 is SNEGSKA in the germline V gene (reference sequence). The CDR3 loop spans 14 amino acids. The CDR3 reads CSARDGERVNEQFF. The CDR3 bases are TGCAGTGCTAGAGATGGCGAGAGGGTGAATGAGCAGTTCTTC.

Comments on this clonotype: The conserved phenylalanine or tryptophan normally closing the CDR3 is absent here, so this likely arose from a read error. This rearrangement joins TRBV5-6 to TRBJ1-1; D not certain. The V and J ends lost 1 base and 1 base respectively, with 5 bases between them. The CDR3 contains 13 residues. Per germline, CDR1 SGHDT and CDR2 YYEEEE. In nucleotides, the CDR3 is TGTGCCAGCAGCTTGCGCGGGAACACTGAAGCTTTCATT. Its translation is CASSLRGNTEAFI.